The TCR beta chain under discussion was sequenced for a study of blood T cell repertoires in COVID-19. Background on the study: There were acute and convalescent COVID-19 samples, and they came from the United States, Italy and Spain. From T cells, B-cell-depleted T cells, or PBMCs came the material, which was cDNA or gDNA.

With regard to this clone: The same CDR3 also results from other DNA sequences found in this sample.

Trimming removed 1 base from V and 7 bases from J, with 11 bases in between. Germline CDR1 is LGHDT and CDR2 is YNNKEL (reference sequence). CDR3 length equals 13 residues. Authors' data handling: Estimation of nucleated cell counts relied on the amplification of reference gene primers. TCRdb's table, derived via immunoSEQ multiplex PCR, lists solely in-frame clones and lacks some. V, J and clone size are taken as reported in that table, and D and trimming were inferred from the DNA itself. In the table there are approximately 160,000 clones, about four fifths of which are singletons. The gene calls are TRBV3-1 (or the pseudogene TRBV3-2) and TRBJ2-7; D is perhaps TRBD2 (5 bases). The TCR sequence derives from a man aged 55 to 70 with active or convalescent COVID-19. Sequencing input: peripheral blood. The CDR3 DNA is TGTGCCAGCAGCCAAGGAGGGCCGGGAGAGCAGTACTTC. It yields the protein CASSQGGPGEQYF.